The 13 T cell receptor beta chains below all came from one sample that was sequenced in a study of PD-1 blockade in classical Hodgkin lymphoma. Repertoires were generated with immunoSEQ multiplex PCR, while TCRdb's copy carries only in-frame clones and drops some. The sample shows around 19,000 clones, roughly 90% of them seen only once. Each patient experienced a relapse that followed autologous stem cell transplantation, and brentuximab vedotin exposure varied. This specimen consisted of peripheral blood mononuclear cells (PBMCs), obtained before the second cycle of nivolumab. The receptors shown here come from a human donor with classical Hodgkin lymphoma.

This chain joins TRBV4-2 and TRBJ1-1, with TRBD1 as a possible D gene (6 bases). The CDR3 contains 13 residues. Trimming left V 0 bases short and J 7 bases short, with 9 bases between. The germline V gene has CDR1 LGHNA and CDR2 YNFKEQ. The CDR3 bases are TGTGCCAGCAGCCAAGATGGGGGCCGTGAAGCTTTCTTT. It specifies CASSQDGGREAFF.

The chain uses TRBV5-1 and TRBJ2-1; 8 nucleotides agree with TRBD1. V lost 2 bases, J lost 7 bases, and 5 bases stayed unmatched. Germline CDR1 and CDR2: SGHRS and YFSETQ. This CDR3 is 14 amino acids long. CDR3 nucleotide sequence: TGCGCCAGCAGCTTAAGGACAGGGAATAATGAGCAGTTCTTC. This codes for CASSLRTGNNEQFF.

The chain joins TRBV7-9 to TRBJ2-3; D tentatively reads TRBD1 or TRBD2 (5 bases each). CDR1 is SEHNR, CDR2 FQNEAQ, per germline (reference sequence). The CDR3 is made up of 15 amino acids. V lost 3 bases, J lost 3 bases, and 13 bases lay in between. This CDR3 is CASSLAGARTDTQYF. In DNA form, the CDR3 reads TGTGCCAGCAGCTTGGCCGGGGCTCGAACAGATACGCAGTATTTT.

This clone appeared once. The rearrangement links TRBV6-6 to TRBJ1-2, with a possible D match to TRBD1 (6 bases). The CDR3 sequence is 13 residues long. V shed 7 bases and J shed 8 bases, with 17 bases lying between them. Germline assignment: CDR1 MNHNY and CDR2 SVGAGI (reference sequence). CDR3 sequence (DNA): TGTGCCAGCATACATCCGGGGGCGCGCGGCTACACCTTC. Its protein product is CASIHPGARGYTF.

The V and J genes are TRBV5-1 and TRBJ1-2; 9 nucleotides align to TRBD1. Per germline, CDR1 SGHRS and CDR2 YFSETQ. V lost 2 bases, J lost 3 bases, and 2 bases stayed unmatched. This CDR3 spans 14 amino acids. CDR3 sequence (DNA): TGCGCCAGCAGCTTATGGACAGGGGACTATGGCTACACCTTC. It codes for CASSLWTGDYGYTF.

The chain uses TRBV6-6 and TRBJ2-7; D is unresolved. CDR1 is MNHNY, CDR2 SVGAGI, per germline (reference sequence). This CDR3 contains 13 residues. V was shortened by 6 bases and J by 0 bases, with 9 bases between the two germline ends. CDR3 sequence (DNA): TGTGCCAGCAGGCCGGGTCTCTCCTACGAGCAGTACTTC. It translates to CASRPGLSYEQYF.

The DNA for the CDR3 is TGTGCCAGCAGCTTGCCCGGGACTACCCAAGAGACCCAGTACTTC. This sequence encodes CASSLPGTTQETQYF. The chain uses TRBV5-5 and TRBJ2-5, with 7 bases identical to TRBD2. The V gene's germline CDR1 is SGHKS and CDR2 YYEKEE (reference sequence). This CDR3 comprises 15 residues. V lost 1 base, J lost 1 base, and 4 bases stayed unmatched.

CDR3 sequence reads: CASSLAGEATPLHF. CDR3 nucleotide sequence: TGCGCCAGCAGCTTGGCCGGGGAAGCGACACCCCTCCACTTT. V gene TRBV5-1 combines with J gene TRBJ1-6; no firm D call. V lost 0 bases to trimming and J lost 11 bases, with 12 bases between them. This CDR3 is 14 amino acids long. In germline, CDR1 is SGHRS, CDR2 YFSETQ.

The chain is built from TRBV7-9 and TRBJ2-7; D is perhaps TRBD1 (6 bases). From germline, CDR1 is SEHNR and CDR2 FQNEAQ (reference sequence). V was shortened by 4 bases and J by 6 bases, with 16 bases between the two germline ends. The CDR3 sequence is 14 residues long. The CDR3 reads CASSSVQGSAEQYF. For the CDR3, the DNA is TGTGCCAGCAGCTCGGTACAGGGATCCGCCGAGCAGTACTTC.

This clone occurred once. The chain recombines TRBV14 with TRBJ2-7; no definite D call. CDR1 and CDR2 (germline): SGHDN, FVKESK. This CDR3 is built from 12 residues. Trimming cost V 2 bases and J 3 bases, with 5 bases left between them. CDR3 in amino acids: CASSQISYEQYF. The CDR3 DNA reads TGTGCCAGCAGCCAAATAAGCTACGAGCAGTACTTC.

This clone is a singleton in its sample. V is TRBV5-6 and J is TRBJ2-5; D gene uncertain. Germline V gene lookup returns CDR1 SGHDT and CDR2 YYEEEE. This CDR3 comprises 14 residues. Trimming took off 2 bases at V and 0 bases at J, with 8 bases between the two ends. CDR3 coding DNA: TGTGCCAGCAGCTTTCAAGACTACCAAGAGACCCAGTACTTC. This translates into CASSFQDYQETQYF. Complete variable domain (other parts from reference TRBV5-6 and TRBJ2-5): DAGVTQSPTHLIKTRGQQVTLRCSPKSGHDTVSWYQQALGQGPQFIFQYYEEEERQRGNFPDRFSGHQFPNYSSELNVNALLLGDSALYLCASSFQDYQETQYFGPGTRLLVL.

This chain links TRBV7-9 with TRBJ2-4, with D maybe TRBD2 (6 bases). The CDR3 has 13 amino acids. V lost 1 base to trimming and J lost 8 bases, with 9 bases between them. In germline, CDR1 is SEHNR, CDR2 FQNEAQ (reference sequence). Here the CDR3 reads CASSLVGGDIQYF. Here the CDR3 DNA reads TGTGCCAGCAGCTTAGTCGGGGGAGACATTCAGTACTTC.

V and J are TRBV7-9 and TRBJ1-2; tentative D call: TRBD1 (6 bases). V was clipped by 11 bases and J by 8 bases, with 24 bases between them. Germline values: CDR1 SEHNR, CDR2 FQNEAQ (reference sequence). The CDR3 spans 14 residues. For the CDR3, the DNA is TGTGCCGCTAGCTACGGACAGCTTATGGACGGCTACACCTTC. This codes for CAASYGQLMDGYTF. The full variable domain, rest sourced from reference TRBV7-9 and TRBJ1-2, is DTGVSQNPRHKITKRGQNVTFRCDPISEHNRLYWYRQTLGQGPEFLTYFQNEAQLEKSRLLSDRFSAERPKGSFSTLEIQRTEQGDSAMYLCAASYGQLMDGYTFGSGTRLTVV.